One and the same sample provided the 21 T cell receptor beta chains below, sequenced in a study of OX40 agonist ivuxolimab in advanced cancers. Data came from immunoSEQ multiplex PCR; TCRdb stores just in-frame clones and leaves some out. Here the sample spans about 46,000 clones, 65% to 85% being singletons. This specimen was CD4+ or CD8+ T cells sorted from blood, taken in a trial of the OX40 agonist ivuxolimab. These receptors all stem from an adult with an advanced solid tumor such as melanoma, head and neck, liver or kidney cancer.

V and J are TRBV5-1 and TRBJ2-5; no clear D gene. CDR3 size: 12 residues. Trimming stripped 0 bases from V and 5 bases from J, with 5 bases between. Germline lookup yields CDR1 SGHRS and CDR2 YFSETQ. CDR3 region: CASSLDKETQYF. CDR3 nucleotides: TGCGCCAGCAGCTTGGATAAGGAGACCCAGTACTTC.

The chain recombines TRBV7-6 with TRBJ1-2; 7 bases align to TRBD1. J lost 7 bases, V lost 1 base, and 3 bases had no gene match. This CDR3 is built from 13 residues. Germline values: CDR1 SGHVS, CDR2 FNYEAQ. CDR3 region: CASSLGQGRGYTF. Here the CDR3 DNA reads TGTGCCAGCAGCTTAGGACAGGGACGTGGCTACACCTTC. The variable domain in full, completed from reference TRBV7-6 and TRBJ1-2, reads GAGVSQSPRYKVTKRGQDVALRCDPISGHVSLYWYRQALGQGPEFLTYFNYEAQQDKSGLPNDRFSAERPEGSISTLTIQRTEQRDSAMYRCASSLGQGRGYTFGSGTRLTVV.

This clone was recorded only once. J is TRBJ2-5 and V is TRBV9; D gene uncertain. CDR3 length: 11 amino acids. V dropped 0 bases and J dropped 5 bases, with 2 bases sitting between them. Germline V CDR1 and CDR2: SGDLS, YYNGEE. CDR3 nucleotide sequence: TGTGCCAGCAGCGTAGAGGAGACCCAGTACTTC. Amino acids: CASSVEETQYF.

The rearrangement uses TRBV6-1 and TRBJ2-3; D not certain. Germline lookup yields CDR1 MNHNS and CDR2 SASEGT. The CDR3 loop spans 12 amino acids. The ends were cut back, 5 bases at V and 5 bases at J, with 8 bases in the middle. CDR3 sequence (DNA): TGTGCCAGCAGTTGGGGTGTAGATACGCAGTATTTT. Translation: CASSWGVDTQYF.

V usage is TRBV2 and J usage is TRBJ2-3; 8 bases match TRBD2. The CDR3 totals 15 residues. J gave up 1 base and V 6 bases, and 6 bases lay outside the gene matches. Germline V gene sequence: CDR1 SNHLY, CDR2 FYNNEI. DNA of the CDR3: TGTGCCAGCAGCCGGAGGCGGGGGGGCACAGATACGCAGTATTTT. Translated, it gives CASSRRRGGTDTQYF.

This clone was seen once. This chain links TRBV29-1 with TRBJ2-1; D could derive from TRBD1 or TRBD2 (5 bases each). The CDR3 has 15 amino acids. The V gene's germline CDR1 is SQVTM and CDR2 ANQGSEA. CDR3 sequence: CNVGTMNPIFGEQFF. CDR3 nucleotides: TGCAACGTGGGGACCATGAATCCGATTTTTGGGGAGCAGTTCTTC.

The V call is TRBV5-6, the J call TRBJ1-2; D gene uncertain. The CDR3 extends over 13 amino acids. The germline V gene encodes CDR1 SGHDT and CDR2 YYEEEE. Trimming stripped 4 bases from V and 7 bases from J, with 14 bases between. CDR3 loop: CASSPKQRRGYTF. CDR3 nucleotides: TGTGCCAGCAGCCCAAAACAGCGTCGTGGCTACACCTTC.

V gene TRBV28 combines with J gene TRBJ2-7, with D unresolved. CDR1 is MDHEN, CDR2 SYDVKM, per germline. CDR3 size: 12 residues. Trimming pared 6 bases from V and 4 bases from J, leaving 10 bases between. The CDR3 DNA follows: TGTGCCAGCAGCTATCAGAGGTACGAGCAGTACTTC. Protein product: CASSYQRYEQYF.

This clone appeared a few times. The rearrangement uses TRBV30 and TRBJ1-3; D is ambiguous. The CDR3 is 14 residues long. Germline CDR1 and CDR2: GTSNPN and SVGIG (reference sequence). Trimming took 3 bases from V and 2 from J, leaving 11 bases between them. The CDR3 is CAWRITGAGNTIYF. DNA of the CDR3: TGTGCCTGGAGAATCACGGGAGCTGGAAACACCATATATTTT.

V is TRBV2 and J is TRBJ1-5, with D unclear. Germline CDR1 and CDR2: SNHLY and FYNNEI. CDR3 length equals 15 residues. V dropped 2 bases and J dropped 7 bases, with 15 bases sitting between them. In DNA, the CDR3 is TGTGCCAGCAGTGAAAGTCGGGTGGCGCGGCAGCCCCAGCATTTT. Translated, it gives CASSESRVARQPQHF.

This rearrangement joins TRBV7-9 to TRBJ1-2; the D is unclear. The CDR3 has 13 amino acids. V shed 1 base and J shed 7 bases, with 10 bases lying between them. CDR1 is SEHNR, CDR2 FQNEAQ, per germline (reference sequence). This CDR3 is CASSLGVGVGYTF. CDR3 sequence (DNA): TGTGCCAGCAGCTTAGGTGTCGGGGTTGGCTACACCTTC.

V is TRBV5-1 and J is TRBJ2-5; the D call may be TRBD1 or TRBD2 (6 bases each). The germline gives CDR1 SGHRS, CDR2 YFSETQ. The V end lost 3 bases, the J end lost 5 bases, and 23 bases lay between the germline ends. The CDR3 has 17 amino acids. The CDR3 DNA reads as TGCGCCAGCAGCTCGACAGCACTCGAGGGGGGCCGGGAGACCCAGTACTTC. As protein: CASSSTALEGGRETQYF.

This rearrangement joins TRBV5-6 to TRBJ1-2; tentatively, D is TRBD1 (5 bases). V was cut by 2 bases and J by 1 base, with 6 bases left in between. The length of the CDR3 is 13 residues. CDR1 is SGHDT, CDR2 YYEEEE, per germline. CDR3 in amino acids: CASSFQGNYGYTF. CDR3 nucleotide sequence: TGTGCCAGCAGCTTCCAGGGTAACTATGGCTACACCTTC.

The rearrangement joins TRBV9 to TRBJ1-1; no reliable D call. The CDR3 length is 16 residues. CDR1 and CDR2 from the germline V gene are SGDLS and YYNGEE. V was cut by 3 bases and J by 3 bases, with 18 bases left in between. For the CDR3, the DNA is TGTGCCAGCAGCGGCCCCGACATACATAGGGACACTGAAGCTTTCTTT. Amino acids: CASSGPDIHRDTEAFF.

The chain employs TRBV20-1 and TRBJ2-3, with D uncertain. Germline CDR1 and CDR2: DFQATT and SNEGSKA (reference sequence). Trimming left V 3 bases short and J 5 bases short, with 3 bases between. This CDR3 contains 10 residues. CDR3 nucleotide sequence: TGCAGTGCTAGCGTAGATACGCAGTATTTT. This sequence encodes CSASVDTQYF.

This chain connects TRBV19 to TRBJ2-5, with D uncertain. Germline CDR1 reads LNHDA; CDR2 reads SQIVND (reference sequence). Trimming shortened V by 3 bases and J by 5 bases, and 13 bases separated the two germline ends. The CDR3 consists of 14 residues. The CDR3 reads CASSMDTVRETQYF. The CDR3, as DNA: TGTGCCAGTAGTATGGATACGGTTAGGGAGACCCAGTACTTC. Supplemented by reference TRBV19 and TRBJ2-5, the full variable domain reads DGGITQSPKYLFRKEGQNVTLSCEQNLNHDAMYWYRQDPGQGLRLIYYSQIVNDFQKGDIAEGYSVSREKKESFPLTVTSAQKNPTAFYLCASSMDTVRETQYFGPGTRLLVL.

The DNA of the CDR3 is TGCGCCAGCAGCTCTGGGGCGGTGTACGAGCAGTTCTTC. Translated, it gives CASSSGAVYEQFF. V and J are TRBV5-1 and TRBJ2-1, with D perhaps matching TRBD1 (5 bases). CDR3 size: 13 residues. V was shortened by 3 bases and J by 10 bases, with 14 bases between the two germline ends. Germline V gives CDR1 SGHRS, CDR2 YFSETQ.

The chain has TRBV6-1 and TRBJ1-5; D is unclear. This CDR3 spans 12 amino acids. From germline, CDR1 is MNHNS and CDR2 SASEGT. Trimming stripped 5 bases from V and 9 bases from J, with 11 bases between. The CDR3 is CASSTFISPQHF. Written as DNA, the CDR3 is TGTGCCAGCAGTACATTTATATCGCCCCAGCATTTT.

The J gene is TRBJ1-6, the V gene TRBV5-1; TRBD1 aligns across 10 bases. The CDR3 length is 16 residues. The germline gives CDR1 SGHRS, CDR2 YFSETQ. V was clipped by 0 bases and J by 7 bases; unmatched bases: 4. CDR3 protein: CASSLAGQGSNSPLHF. CDR3 DNA sequence: TGCGCCAGCAGCTTGGCGGGACAGGGGTCAAATTCACCCCTCCACTTT.

The chain couples TRBV14 to TRBJ2-7; D is perhaps TRBD1 or TRBD2 (5 bases each). Germline-derived CDR1 and CDR2 are SGHDN and FVKESK. Trimming left V 4 bases short and J 0 bases short, with 13 bases between. This CDR3 is built from 15 residues. CDR3 residues: CASSPYRGSSYEQYF. The DNA of the CDR3 is TGTGCCAGCAGCCCATATCGGGGCAGCTCCTACGAGCAGTACTTC.

The chain has TRBV25-1 and TRBJ2-1; 10 positions agree with TRBD2. The CDR3 sequence is 14 residues long. Per germline, CDR1 MGHDK and CDR2 SYGVNS. The ends lost 6 bases at V and 5 bases at J; junction bases unmatched: 4. The CDR3 spells CASRAAGGNNEQFF. In DNA form, the CDR3 reads TGTGCCAGCAGGGCAGCGGGGGGGAACAATGAGCAGTTCTTC.